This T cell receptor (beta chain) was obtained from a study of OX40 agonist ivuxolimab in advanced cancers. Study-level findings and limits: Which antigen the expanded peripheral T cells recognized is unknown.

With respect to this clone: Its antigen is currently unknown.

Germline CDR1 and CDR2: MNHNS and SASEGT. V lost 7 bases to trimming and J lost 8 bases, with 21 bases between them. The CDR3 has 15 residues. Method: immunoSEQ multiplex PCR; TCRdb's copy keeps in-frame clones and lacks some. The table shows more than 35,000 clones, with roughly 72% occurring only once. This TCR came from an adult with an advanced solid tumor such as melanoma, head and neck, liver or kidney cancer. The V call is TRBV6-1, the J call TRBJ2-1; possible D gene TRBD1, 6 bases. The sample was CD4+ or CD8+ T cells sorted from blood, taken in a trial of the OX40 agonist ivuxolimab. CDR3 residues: CASKWGTTEKDEQFF. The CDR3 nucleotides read TGTGCCAGCAAGTGGGGGACAACCGAAAAAGATGAGCAGTTCTTC.